This T cell receptor beta chain was observed in a study of cytomegalovirus exposure and HLA in healthy donors. This clone was found once. Sequencing was performed with immunoSEQ multiplex PCR; in TCRdb, only in-frame clones are kept and a portion is missing. The sample lists 100,000 to 150,000 clones; 75% to 90% were seen once. The sequence came from a woman aged 18-29 years in good health and CMV-seronegative. Material for sequencing was PBMCs.

The DNA of the CDR3 is TGTGCCATCAGAGAAACTAGCGGGTCCTACAATGAGCAGTTCTTC. Its protein is CAIRETSGSYNEQFF. The gene calls are TRBV10-3 and TRBJ2-1; 9 bases align to TRBD2. Germline CDR1 ENHRY, CDR2 SYGVKD. V was pared by 6 bases and J by 1 base, with 4 bases of the junction left unmatched. The CDR3 has 15 residues.